The clone carrying this TCR beta chain has a handful of counts. Its antigen is undetermined. This record comes from a study of beta chain features in type 1 diabetes. Regarding the study as a whole: Type 1 diabetes patients had moderately but significantly shorter TCRB CDR3s in all four CD4+ subsets.

In germline, CDR1 is SQVTM, CDR2 ANQGSEA. The length of the CDR3 is 11 residues. The V end was cut by 6 bases, the J end by 2 bases, with 7 bases between. Each of the CD4+ naive, central memory, regulatory and stem cell-like memory populations was sorted via CD45RO/CCR7/CD25/CD127/CD95/CD27. The isolated RNA, all of it, was reverse transcribed, so expressed TCRB transcripts were what got sequenced. Assay used: immunoSEQ multiplex PCR; TCRdb lists only in-frame clones, some missing. This sample has roughly 300,000 clones, with approximately 9.9% found just once. The receptor's source is a man aged 25-40 years with type 1 diabetes. Sequenced material: central memory CD4+ T cells from blood. The rearrangement links TRBV29-1 to TRBJ1-1; D remains unclear. The CDR3: CSVRKNTEAFF. The CDR3 region has the DNA TGCAGCGTACGTAAAAACACTGAAGCTTTCTTT.